Listed below are T cell receptor beta chains from one sample, sequenced in a study of blood T cell repertoires in COVID-19. The assay was immunoSEQ multiplex PCR, and TCRdb's table has in-frame clones only and misses some. The repertoire holds 400,000 to 450,000 clones, with roughly 91% as singletons. The sample taken for sequencing was PBMCs or T cells enriched from blood (not recorded which). The receptors stem from a man between 18 and 29 years old who had recovered from COVID-19. CDR3s include the opening cysteine and the closing phenylalanine or tryptophan. D genes are given only for firm matches. Clone size appears in some rows only: once, few, many, or a class for an expanded clone.

>TRBD1|TRBJ2-2|TRBV2|NA
TGTGCCAGCAGTGAAAGGACAGGGTACACCGGGGAGCTGTTTTTT
CASSERTGYTGELFF
>NA|TRBJ1-2|TRBV12-5|NA
TGTGCTAGTGGTTTGCGTAAGGGGCCGGGCTATGGCTACACCTTC
CASGLRKGPGYGYTF
>NA|TRBJ2-7|TRBV5-1|NA
TGCGCCAGCAGCCACTCTTTCGGGACTCCGCCCGCCTACGAGCAGTACTTC
CASSHSFGTPPAYEQYF
>TRBD2|TRBJ2-5|TRBV7-7|NA
TGTGCCAGCAGCTTAGGTAGCGGGCCCGGGGAGACCCAGTACTTC
CASSLGSGPGETQYF
>TRBD2|TRBJ2-1|TRBV9|NA
TGTGCCAGCAGCGTCCATCTAGCGGGCTCCTACAATGAGCAGTTCTTC
CASSVHLAGSYNEQFF
>NA|TRBJ1-6|TRBV5-4|once
TGTGCCAGCAGCTTGTGGCAGGATAATTCACCCCTCCACTTT
CASSLWQDNSPLHF
>TRBD1|TRBJ2-7|TRBV9|NA
TGTGCCAGCAGCGCCGGACAGGTAACCTACGAGCAGTACTTC
CASSAGQVTYEQYF
>NA|TRBJ2-1|TRBV5-1|once
TGCGCCAGCAGCTCCGGGCTAGGGGACAATGAGCAGTTCTTC
CASSSGLGDNEQFF
>NA|TRBJ2-5|TRBV29-1|NA
TGCAGCGTCGCGAAGGGGCGGGGATCAGGGACCCAGTACTTC
CSVAKGRGSGTQYF
>TRBD2|TRBJ2-7|TRBV27|NA
TGTGCCAGCAGTTTAGGGACTAGGGGCCGCTACGAGCAGTACTTC
CASSLGTRGRYEQYF